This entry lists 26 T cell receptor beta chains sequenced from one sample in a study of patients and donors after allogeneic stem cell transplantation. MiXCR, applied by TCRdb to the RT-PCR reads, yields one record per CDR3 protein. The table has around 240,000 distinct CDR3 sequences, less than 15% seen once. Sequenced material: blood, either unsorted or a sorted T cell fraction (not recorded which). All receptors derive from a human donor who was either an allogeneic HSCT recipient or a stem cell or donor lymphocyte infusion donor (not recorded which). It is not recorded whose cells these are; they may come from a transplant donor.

The DNA for the CDR3 is TGTGCCACCAGCAGGAGAACAGGGGGCGCAGATACGCAGTATTTT. Protein sequence: CATSRRTGGADTQYF. The chain has TRBV15 and TRBJ2-3; 9 bases are a match to TRBD1. The CDR3 extends over 15 amino acids. Trimming removed 3 bases from V and 4 bases from J; junction bases left unmatched: 5. CDR1 and CDR2 (germline): LNHNV, YYDKDF (reference sequence).

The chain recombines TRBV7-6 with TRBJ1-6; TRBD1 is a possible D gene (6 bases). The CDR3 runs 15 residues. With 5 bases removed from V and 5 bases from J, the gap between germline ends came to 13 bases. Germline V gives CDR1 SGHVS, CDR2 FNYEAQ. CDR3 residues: CASSQNRANNSPLHF. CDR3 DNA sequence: TGTGCCAGCAGCCAAAACAGGGCTAATAATTCACCCCTCCACTTT.

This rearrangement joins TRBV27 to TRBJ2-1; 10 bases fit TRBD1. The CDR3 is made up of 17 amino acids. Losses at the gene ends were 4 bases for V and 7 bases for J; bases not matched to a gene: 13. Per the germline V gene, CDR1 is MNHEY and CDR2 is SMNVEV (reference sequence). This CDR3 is CASSSTIGTGVRNEQFF. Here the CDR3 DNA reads TGTGCCAGCAGTTCCACGATTGGGACAGGGGTAAGGAATGAGCAGTTCTTC.

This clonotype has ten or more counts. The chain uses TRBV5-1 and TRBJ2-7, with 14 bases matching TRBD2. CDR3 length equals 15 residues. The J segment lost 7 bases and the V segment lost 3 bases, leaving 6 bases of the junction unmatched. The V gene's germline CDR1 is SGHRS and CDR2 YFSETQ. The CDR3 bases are TGCGCCAGCAGCTACGGGACTAGCGGGGGAACTGAGCAGTACTTC. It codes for CASSYGTSGGTEQYF. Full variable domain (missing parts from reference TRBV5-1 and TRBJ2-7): KAGVTQTPRYLIKTRGQQVTLSCSPISGHRSVSWYQQTPGQGLQFLFEYFSETQRNKGNFPGRFSGRQFSNSRSEMNVSTLELGDSALYLCASSYGTSGGTEQYFGPGTRLTVT.

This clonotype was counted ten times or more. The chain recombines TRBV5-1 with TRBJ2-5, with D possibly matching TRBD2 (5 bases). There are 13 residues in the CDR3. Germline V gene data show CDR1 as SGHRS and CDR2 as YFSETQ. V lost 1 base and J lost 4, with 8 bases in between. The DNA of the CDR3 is TGCGCCAGCAGCTTGCAGGCGGGAGAGACCCAGTACTTC. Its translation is CASSLQAGETQYF.

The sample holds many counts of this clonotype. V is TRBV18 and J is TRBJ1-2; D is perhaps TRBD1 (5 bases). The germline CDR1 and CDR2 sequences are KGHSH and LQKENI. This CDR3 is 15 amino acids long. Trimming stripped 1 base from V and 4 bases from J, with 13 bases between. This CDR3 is CASSPRLGDPYGYTF. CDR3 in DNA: TGTGCCAGCTCACCACGGCTGGGGGATCCCTATGGCTACACCTTC.

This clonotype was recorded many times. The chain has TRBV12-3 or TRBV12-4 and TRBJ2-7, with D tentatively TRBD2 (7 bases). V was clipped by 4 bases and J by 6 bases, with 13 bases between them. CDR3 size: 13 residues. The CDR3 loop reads CASSSLRGGEQYF. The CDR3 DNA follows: TGTGCCAGCAGTTCCCTTAGGGGGGGCGAGCAGTACTTC.

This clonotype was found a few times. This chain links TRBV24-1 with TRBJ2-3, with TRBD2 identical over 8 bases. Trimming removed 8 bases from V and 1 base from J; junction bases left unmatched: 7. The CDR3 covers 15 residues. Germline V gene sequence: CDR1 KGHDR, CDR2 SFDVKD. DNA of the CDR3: TGTGCCACCACCCGAGGTAGCGGGGGCACAGATACGCAGTATTTT. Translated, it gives CATTRGSGGTDTQYF.

The CDR3 nucleotides are TGTGCCAGCAGCGTGAGGGCGGGAGTCGGCACCGGGGAGCTGTTTTTT. It yields the protein CASSVRAGVGTGELFF. The genes are TRBV9 and TRBJ2-2, with TRBD2 matching 7 bases. CDR1 and CDR2 from the germline V gene are SGDLS and YYNGEE. The V and J ends lost 2 bases and 4 bases, in that order; junction bases with no gene match: 8. CDR3 length: 16 amino acids.

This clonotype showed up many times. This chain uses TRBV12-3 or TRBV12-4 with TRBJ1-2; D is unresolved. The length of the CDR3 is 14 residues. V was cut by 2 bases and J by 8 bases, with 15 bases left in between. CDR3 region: CASSLLRRSQGYTF. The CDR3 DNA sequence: TGTGCCAGCAGTTTATTACGGCGATCCCAAGGCTACACCTTC.

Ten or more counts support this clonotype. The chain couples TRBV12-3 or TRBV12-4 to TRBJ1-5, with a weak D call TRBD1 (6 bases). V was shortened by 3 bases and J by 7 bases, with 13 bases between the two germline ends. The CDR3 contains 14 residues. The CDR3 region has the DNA TGTGCCAGCAGTTTTGCAGGGGCCGGCCAGCCCCAGCATTTT. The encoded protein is CASSFAGAGQPQHF.

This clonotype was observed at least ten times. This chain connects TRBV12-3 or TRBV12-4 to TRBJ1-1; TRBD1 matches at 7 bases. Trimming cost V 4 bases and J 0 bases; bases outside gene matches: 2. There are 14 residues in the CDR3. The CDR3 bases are TGTGCCAGCAGTTCACAGGGGATGAACACTGAAGCTTTCTTT. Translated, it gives CASSSQGMNTEAFF.

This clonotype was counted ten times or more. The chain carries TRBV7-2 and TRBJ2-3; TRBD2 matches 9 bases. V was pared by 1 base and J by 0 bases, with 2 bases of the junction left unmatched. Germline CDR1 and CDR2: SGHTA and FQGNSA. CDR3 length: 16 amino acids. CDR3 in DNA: TGTGCCAGCAGCTTAGGACTAGCGGTGAGCACAGATACGCAGTATTTT. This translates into CASSLGLAVSTDTQYF. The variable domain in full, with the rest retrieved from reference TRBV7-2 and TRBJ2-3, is GAGVSQSPSNKVTEKGKDVELRCDPISGHTALYWYRQSLGQGLEFLIYFQGNSAPDKSGLPSDRFSAERTGGSVSTLTIQRTQQEDSAVYLCASSLGLAVSTDTQYFGPGTRLTVL.

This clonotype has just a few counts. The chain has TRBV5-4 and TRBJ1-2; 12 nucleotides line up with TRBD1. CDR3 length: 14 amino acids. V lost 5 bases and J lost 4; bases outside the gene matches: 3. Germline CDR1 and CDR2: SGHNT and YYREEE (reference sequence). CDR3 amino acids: CASRGTGGFYGYTF. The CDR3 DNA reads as TGTGCCAGCAGGGGGACAGGGGGCTTCTATGGCTACACCTTC.

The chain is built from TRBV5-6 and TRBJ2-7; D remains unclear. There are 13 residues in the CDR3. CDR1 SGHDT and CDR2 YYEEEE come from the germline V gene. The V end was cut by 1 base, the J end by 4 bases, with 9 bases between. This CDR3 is CASSLWFGYEQYF. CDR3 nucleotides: TGTGCCAGCAGCTTGTGGTTCGGTTACGAGCAGTACTTC.

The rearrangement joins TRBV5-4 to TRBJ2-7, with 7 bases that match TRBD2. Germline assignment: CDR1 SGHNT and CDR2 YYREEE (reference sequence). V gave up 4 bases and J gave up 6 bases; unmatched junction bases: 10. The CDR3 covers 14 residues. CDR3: CASSRMGEGGEQYF. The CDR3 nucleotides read TGTGCCAGCAGCCGGATGGGGGAGGGAGGCGAGCAGTACTTC.

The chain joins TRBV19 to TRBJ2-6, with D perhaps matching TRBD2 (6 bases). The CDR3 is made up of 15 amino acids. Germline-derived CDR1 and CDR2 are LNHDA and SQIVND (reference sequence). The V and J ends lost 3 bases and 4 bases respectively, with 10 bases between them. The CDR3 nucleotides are TGTGCCAGTAGTATGCGGGATTACGGGGCCAACGTCCTGACTTTC. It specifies CASSMRDYGANVLTF.

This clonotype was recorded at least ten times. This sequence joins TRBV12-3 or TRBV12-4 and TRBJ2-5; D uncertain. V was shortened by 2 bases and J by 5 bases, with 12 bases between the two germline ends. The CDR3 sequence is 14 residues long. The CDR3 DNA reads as TGTGCCAGCAGTTTAATGGGGTCTGGGGAGACCCAGTACTTC. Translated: CASSLMGSGETQYF.

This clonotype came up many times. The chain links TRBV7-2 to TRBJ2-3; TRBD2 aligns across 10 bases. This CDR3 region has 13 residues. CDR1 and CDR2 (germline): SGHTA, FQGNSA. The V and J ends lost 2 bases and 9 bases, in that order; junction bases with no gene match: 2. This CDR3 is CASSLLAGVTQYF. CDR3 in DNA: TGTGCCAGCAGCTTACTAGCGGGAGTGACGCAGTATTTT.

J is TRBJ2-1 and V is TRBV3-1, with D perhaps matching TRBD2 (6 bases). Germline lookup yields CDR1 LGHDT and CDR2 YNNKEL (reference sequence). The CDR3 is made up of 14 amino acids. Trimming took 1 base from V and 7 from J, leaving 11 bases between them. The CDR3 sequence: CASSQGGVRNEQFF. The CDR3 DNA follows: TGTGCCAGCAGCCAAGGGGGGGTCCGAAATGAGCAGTTCTTC.

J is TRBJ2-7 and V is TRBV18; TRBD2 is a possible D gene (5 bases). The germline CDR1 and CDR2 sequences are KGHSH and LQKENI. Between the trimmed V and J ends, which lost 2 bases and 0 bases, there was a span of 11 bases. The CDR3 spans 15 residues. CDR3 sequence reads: CASSPIAKASYEQYF. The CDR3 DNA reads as TGTGCCAGCTCACCAATAGCGAAGGCCTCCTACGAGCAGTACTTC.

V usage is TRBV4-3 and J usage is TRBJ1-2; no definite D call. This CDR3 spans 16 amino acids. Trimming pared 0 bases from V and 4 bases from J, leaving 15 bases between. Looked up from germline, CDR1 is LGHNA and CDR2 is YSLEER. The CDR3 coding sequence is TGCGCCAGCAGCCAAGATCTTACGACGGGGATCTATGGCTACACCTTC. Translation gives CASSQDLTTGIYGYTF.

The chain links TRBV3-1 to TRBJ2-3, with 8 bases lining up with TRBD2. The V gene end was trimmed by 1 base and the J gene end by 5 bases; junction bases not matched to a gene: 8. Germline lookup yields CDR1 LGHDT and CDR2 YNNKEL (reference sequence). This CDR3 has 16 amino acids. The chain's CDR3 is CASSQGARLAGDTQYF. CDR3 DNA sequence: TGTGCCAGCAGCCAAGGGGCACGGCTAGCGGGAGATACGCAGTATTTT.

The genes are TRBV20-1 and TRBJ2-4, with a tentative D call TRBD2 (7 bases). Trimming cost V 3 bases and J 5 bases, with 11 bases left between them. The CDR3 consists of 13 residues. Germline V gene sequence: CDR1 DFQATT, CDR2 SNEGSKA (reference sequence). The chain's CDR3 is CSASRGGQNIQYF. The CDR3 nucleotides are TGCAGTGCTAGTAGGGGGGGACAAAACATTCAGTACTTC.

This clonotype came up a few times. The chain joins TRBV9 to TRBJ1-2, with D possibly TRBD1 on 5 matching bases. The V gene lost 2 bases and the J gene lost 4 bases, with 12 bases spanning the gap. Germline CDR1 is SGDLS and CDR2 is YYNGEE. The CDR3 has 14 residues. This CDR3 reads CASSVRERGYGYTF. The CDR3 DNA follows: TGTGCCAGCAGCGTGAGGGAGAGGGGCTATGGCTACACCTTC.

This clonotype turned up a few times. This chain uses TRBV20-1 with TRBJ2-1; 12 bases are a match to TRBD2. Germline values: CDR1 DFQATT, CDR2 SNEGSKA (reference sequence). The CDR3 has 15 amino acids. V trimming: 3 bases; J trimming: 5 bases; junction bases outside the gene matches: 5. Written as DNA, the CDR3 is TGCAGTGCTAGTGGGACTAGCGGGTCTAACAATGAGCAGTTCTTC. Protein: CSASGTSGSNNEQFF.